One and the same sample provided the 9 T cell receptor beta chains below, sequenced in a study of metastatic and nonmetastatic thyroid tumors. TCRdb re-analyzed the PCR reads through MiXCR. The data show 24,000 or so clones, 11% seen once. Patients had received no treatment of any kind before thyroid surgery. The sample was blood. These receptors came from a female donor with papillary thyroid cancer or a benign thyroid nodule (not recorded which). Some clones in this sample may be carry-over from other donors' samples.

This clone came up many times. The sample carries other DNA sequences with the same CDR3. The CDR3: CASRASGGAYEQYF. CDR3 bases: TGTGCCAGCAGGGCATCCGGCGGGGCCTACGAGCAGTACTTC. This sequence joins TRBV7-9 and TRBJ2-7, with D tentatively TRBD2 (6 bases). Trimming left V 6 bases short and J 2 bases short, with 14 bases between. This CDR3 is 14 amino acids long. Germline CDR1 and CDR2: SEHNR and FQNEAQ (reference sequence).

This chain connects TRBV30 to TRBJ2-2; D might be TRBD1 or TRBD2, each matching 5 bases. In germline, CDR1 is GTSNPN, CDR2 SVGIG (reference sequence). The ends were cut back, 2 bases at V and 3 bases at J, with 10 bases in the middle. The CDR3 length is 14 residues. The CDR3 reads CAWSRGSDTGELFF. As DNA, the CDR3 is TGTGCCTGGAGTCGGGGCTCGGACACCGGGGAGCTGTTTTTT.

This clone was recorded many times. The rearrangement joins TRBV15 to TRBJ2-1; D unresolved. Trimming stripped 0 bases from V and 9 bases from J, with 9 bases between. The CDR3 sequence is 13 residues long. Germline CDR1 LNHNV, CDR2 YYDKDF (reference sequence). The CDR3 sequence: CATSRDQFAEQFF. For the CDR3, the DNA is TGTGCCACCAGCAGAGATCAGTTTGCTGAGCAGTTCTTC.

This clone turned up a few times. Compared with germline, one end of the junction differs, possibly owing to a read error. V is TRBV6-1 and J is TRBJ1-5; the match to TRBD1 covers 7 bases. Germline values: CDR1 MNHNS, CDR2 SASEGT. The CDR3 has 15 amino acids. The CDR3, as DNA: TGCGCCAGCAGACCCGGGACAGCTATCAATCAGCCCCAGCATTTT. This translates into CASRPGTAINQPQHF.

This clone has only a few counts. The gene calls are TRBV11-2 and TRBJ2-1, with 12 positions matching TRBD2. CDR1 and CDR2 from the germline V gene are SGHAT and FQNNGV. Germline trimming cut 1 base from V and 1 base from J; bases unmatched to any gene: 14. The CDR3 is 21 amino acids. Written as DNA, the CDR3 is TGTGCCAGCAGCTTAGTTTATCCTAGCGGGAGGGCAAAGGGTTCCTACAATGAGCAGTTCTTC. It yields the protein CASSLVYPSGRAKGSYNEQFF.

Note on this clone: This may be a read error, as it is one base from a much larger clone. The chain combines TRBV11-1 with TRBJ2-2; D remains ambiguous. Germline V lookup: CDR1 SGHAT, CDR2 FQDESV (reference sequence). The CDR3 spans 18 residues. The CDR3: CASSLVGNGLRGTWELFF. The CDR3 DNA follows: TGTGCCAGCAGCTTAGTTGGAAACGGCCTGCGAGGCACCTGGGAGCTGTTTTTT. Filled out from reference TRBV11-1 and TRBJ2-2, the complete variable domain reads EAEVAQSPRYKITEKSQAVAFWCDPISGHATLYWYRQILGQGPELLVQFQDESVVDDSQLPKDRFSAERLKGVDSTLKIQPAELGDSAMYLCASSLVGNGLRGTWELFFGEGSRLTVL.

This clone was counted at least ten times. This sequence joins TRBV2 and TRBJ2-7, with D possibly being TRBD1 (6 bases). CDR3 size: 14 residues. Germline CDR1 and CDR2: SNHLY and FYNNEI. Trimming cost V 7 bases and J 4 bases, with 17 bases left between them. Here the CDR3 reads CASKKGLGGYEQYF. DNA of the CDR3: TGTGCCAGCAAAAAGGGCCTAGGGGGATACGAGCAGTACTTC.

This clone rates as medium-sized. The chain carries TRBV6-2 or TRBV6-3 and TRBJ2-7; no reliable D call. The length of the CDR3 is 13 residues. The V end was cut by 2 bases, the J end by 9 bases, with 14 bases between. CDR1 is MNHEY, CDR2 SVGEGT, per germline. This chain's CDR3 is CASSYLLQRGQYF. CDR3 DNA sequence: TGTGCCAGCAGTTACCTTCTACAGCGAGGGCAGTACTTC.

The table lists this clone with many counts. This chain uses TRBV9 with TRBJ1-1; tentative D call: TRBD1 (6 bases). V shed 0 bases and J shed 0 bases, with 12 bases lying between them. The germline V gene encodes CDR1 SGDLS and CDR2 YYNGEE. This CDR3 comprises 16 residues. The chain's CDR3 is CASSVGQQGLNTEAFF. The CDR3 coding sequence is TGTGCCAGCAGCGTAGGGCAACAGGGATTGAACACTGAAGCTTTCTTT.